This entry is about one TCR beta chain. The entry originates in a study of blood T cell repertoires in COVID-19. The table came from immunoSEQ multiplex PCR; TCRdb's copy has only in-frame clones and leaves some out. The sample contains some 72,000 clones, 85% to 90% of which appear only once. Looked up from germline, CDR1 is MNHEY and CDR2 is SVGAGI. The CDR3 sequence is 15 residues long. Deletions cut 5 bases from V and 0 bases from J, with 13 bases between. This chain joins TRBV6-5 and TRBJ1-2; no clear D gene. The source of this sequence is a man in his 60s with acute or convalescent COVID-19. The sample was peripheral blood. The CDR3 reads CASSPGLSPNYGYTF. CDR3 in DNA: TGTGCCAGCAGTCCCGGACTGTCTCCTAACTATGGCTACACCTTC.